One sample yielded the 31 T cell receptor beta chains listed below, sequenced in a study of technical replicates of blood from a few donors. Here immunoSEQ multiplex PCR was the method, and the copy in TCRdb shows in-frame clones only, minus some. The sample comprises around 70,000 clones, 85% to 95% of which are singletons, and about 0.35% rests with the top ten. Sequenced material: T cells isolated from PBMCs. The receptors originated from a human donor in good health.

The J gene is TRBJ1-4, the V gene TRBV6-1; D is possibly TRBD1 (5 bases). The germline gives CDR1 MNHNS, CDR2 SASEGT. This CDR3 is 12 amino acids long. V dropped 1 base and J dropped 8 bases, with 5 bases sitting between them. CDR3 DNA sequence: TGTGCCAGCAGTGAAGAGGGGGAAAAACTGTTTTTT. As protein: CASSEEGEKLFF.

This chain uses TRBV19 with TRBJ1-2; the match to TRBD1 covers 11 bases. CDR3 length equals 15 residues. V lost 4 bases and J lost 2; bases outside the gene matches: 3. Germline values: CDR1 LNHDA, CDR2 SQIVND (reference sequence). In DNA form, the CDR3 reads TGTGCCAGTAGTACAGGACAGGGGGCCAACTATGGCTACACCTTC. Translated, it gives CASSTGQGANYGYTF.

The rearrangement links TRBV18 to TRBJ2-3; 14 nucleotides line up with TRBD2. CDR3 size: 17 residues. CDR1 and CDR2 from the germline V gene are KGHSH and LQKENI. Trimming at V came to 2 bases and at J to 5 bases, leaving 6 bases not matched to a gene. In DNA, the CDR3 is TGTGCCAGCTCACCAAATCCCGGGACTAGCGGGAGAGATACGCAGTATTTT. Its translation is CASSPNPGTSGRDTQYF.

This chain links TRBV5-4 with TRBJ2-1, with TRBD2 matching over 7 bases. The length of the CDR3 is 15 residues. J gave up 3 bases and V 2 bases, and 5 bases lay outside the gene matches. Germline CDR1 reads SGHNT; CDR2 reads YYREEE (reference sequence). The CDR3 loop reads CASSLISGDYNEQFF. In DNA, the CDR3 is TGTGCCAGCAGCTTAATCAGCGGGGACTACAATGAGCAGTTCTTC.

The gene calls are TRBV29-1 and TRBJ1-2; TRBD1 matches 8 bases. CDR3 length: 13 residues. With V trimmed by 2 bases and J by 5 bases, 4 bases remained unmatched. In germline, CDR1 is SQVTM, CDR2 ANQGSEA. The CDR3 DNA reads TGCAGCGTTGAAACAGGGGGGCTGTATGGCTACACCTTC. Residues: CSVETGGLYGYTF.

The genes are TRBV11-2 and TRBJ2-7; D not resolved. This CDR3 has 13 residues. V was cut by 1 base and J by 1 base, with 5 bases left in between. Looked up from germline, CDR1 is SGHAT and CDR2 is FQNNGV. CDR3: CASSLAQSYEQYF. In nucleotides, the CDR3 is TGTGCCAGCAGCTTAGCACAGTCCTACGAGCAGTACTTC.

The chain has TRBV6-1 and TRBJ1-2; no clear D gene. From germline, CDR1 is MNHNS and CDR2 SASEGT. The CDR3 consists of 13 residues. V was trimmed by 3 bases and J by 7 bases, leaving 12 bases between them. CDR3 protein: CASSDEPQAGYTF. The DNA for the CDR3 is TGTGCCAGCAGTGACGAACCGCAGGCTGGCTACACCTTC.

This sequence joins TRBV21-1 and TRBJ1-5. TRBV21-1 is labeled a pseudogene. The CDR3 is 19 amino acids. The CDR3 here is CASSKVGSHGVYSNQPQHF. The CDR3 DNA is TGTGCCAGCAGCAAAGTAGGAAGCCACGGGGTCTATAGCAATCAGCCCCAGCATTTT.

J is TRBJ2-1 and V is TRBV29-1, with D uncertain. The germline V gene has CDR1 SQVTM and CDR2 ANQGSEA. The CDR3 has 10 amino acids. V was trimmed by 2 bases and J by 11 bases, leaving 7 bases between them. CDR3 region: CSVEPIKQFF. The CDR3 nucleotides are TGCAGCGTTGAACCCATCAAGCAGTTCTTC.

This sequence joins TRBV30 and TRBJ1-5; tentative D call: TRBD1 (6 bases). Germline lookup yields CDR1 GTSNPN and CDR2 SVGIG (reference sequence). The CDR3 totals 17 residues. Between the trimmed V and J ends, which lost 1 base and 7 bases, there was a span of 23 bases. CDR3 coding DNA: TGTGCCTGGAGTGCCAGTACAATAACAGGGATGGAACAGCCCCAGCATTTT. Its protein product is CAWSASTITGMEQPQHF.

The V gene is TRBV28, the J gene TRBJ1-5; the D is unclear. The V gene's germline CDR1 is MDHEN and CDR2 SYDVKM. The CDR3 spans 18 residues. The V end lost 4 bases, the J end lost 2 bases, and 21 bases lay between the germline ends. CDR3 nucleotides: TGTGCCAGCAGTTCCGAATACAGAGTCGGAATTCGCAATCAGCCCCAGCATTTT. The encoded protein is CASSSEYRVGIRNQPQHF.

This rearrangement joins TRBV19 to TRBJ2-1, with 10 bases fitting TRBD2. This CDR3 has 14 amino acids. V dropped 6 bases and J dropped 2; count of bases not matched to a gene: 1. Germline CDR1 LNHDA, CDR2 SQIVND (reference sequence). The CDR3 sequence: CASRSGRAYNEQFF. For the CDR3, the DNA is TGTGCCAGTAGGAGCGGGAGGGCCTACAATGAGCAGTTCTTC.

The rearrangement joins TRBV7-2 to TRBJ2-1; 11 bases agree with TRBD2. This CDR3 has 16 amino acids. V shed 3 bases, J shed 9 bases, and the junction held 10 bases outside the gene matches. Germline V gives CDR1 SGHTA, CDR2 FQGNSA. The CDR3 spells CASSFPTSGSSTEQFF. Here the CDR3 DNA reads TGTGCCAGCAGCTTCCCCACTAGCGGGAGTAGTACTGAGCAGTTCTTC.

This CDR3 is CASSRPSPAASNQPQHF. The CDR3 nucleotides read TGTGCCAGTAGTAGGCCAAGCCCGGCGGCCTCCAATCAGCCCCAGCATTTT. The chain combines TRBV19 with TRBJ1-5; no definite D call. Germline-derived CDR1 and CDR2 are LNHDA and SQIVND (reference sequence). Trimming stripped 4 bases from V and 3 bases from J, with 19 bases between. This CDR3 spans 17 amino acids.

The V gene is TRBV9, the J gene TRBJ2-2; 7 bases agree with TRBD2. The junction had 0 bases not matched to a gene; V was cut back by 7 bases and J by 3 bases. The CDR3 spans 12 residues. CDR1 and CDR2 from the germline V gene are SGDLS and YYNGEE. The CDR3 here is CASGRDTGELFF. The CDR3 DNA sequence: TGTGCCAGCGGGAGGGACACCGGGGAGCTGTTTTTT.

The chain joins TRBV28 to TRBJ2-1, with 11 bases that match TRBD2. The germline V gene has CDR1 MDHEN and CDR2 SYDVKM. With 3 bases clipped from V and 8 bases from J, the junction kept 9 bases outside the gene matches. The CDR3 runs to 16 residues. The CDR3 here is CASSLPSGRYGDEQFF. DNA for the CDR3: TGTGCCAGCAGTTTGCCTAGCGGGAGGTATGGCGATGAGCAGTTCTTC. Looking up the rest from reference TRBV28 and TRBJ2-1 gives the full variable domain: DVKVTQSSRYLVKRTGEKVFLECVQDMDHENMFWYRQDPGLGLRLIYFSYDVKMKEKGDIPEGYSVSREKKERFSLILESASTNQTSMYLCASSLPSGRYGDEQFFGPGTRLTVL.

CDR3 in DNA: TGTGCCAGCAGCTTTGCAGGGGTGGATGAGCAGTTCTTC. Encoded protein: CASSFAGVDEQFF. The chain uses TRBV7-9 and TRBJ2-1, with D tentatively TRBD1 (6 bases). V lost 3 bases and J 8 bases, leaving 11 bases between the germline ends. The CDR3 covers 13 residues. Germline V gene sequence: CDR1 SEHNR, CDR2 FQNEAQ (reference sequence).

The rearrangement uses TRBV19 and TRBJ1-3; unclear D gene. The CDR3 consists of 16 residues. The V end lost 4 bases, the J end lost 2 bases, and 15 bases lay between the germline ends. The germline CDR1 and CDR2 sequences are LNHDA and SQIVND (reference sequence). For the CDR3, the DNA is TGTGCCAGTAGTAACGAGGCCGAGATTCCTGGAAACACCATATATTTT. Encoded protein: CASSNEAEIPGNTIYF.

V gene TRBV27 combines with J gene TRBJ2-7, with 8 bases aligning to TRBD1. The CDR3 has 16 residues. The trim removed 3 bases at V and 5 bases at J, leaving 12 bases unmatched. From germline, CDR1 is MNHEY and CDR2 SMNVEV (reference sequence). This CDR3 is CASSFSRQGARNEQYF. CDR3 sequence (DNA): TGTGCCAGCAGTTTCTCCCGGCAGGGGGCGCGAAACGAGCAGTACTTC.

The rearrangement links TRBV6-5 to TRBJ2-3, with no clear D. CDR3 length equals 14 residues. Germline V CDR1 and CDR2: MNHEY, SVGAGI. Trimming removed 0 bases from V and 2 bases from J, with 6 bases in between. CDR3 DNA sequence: TGTGCCAGCAGTTACTCTCACATCACAGATACGCAGTATTTT. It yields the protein CASSYSHITDTQYF.

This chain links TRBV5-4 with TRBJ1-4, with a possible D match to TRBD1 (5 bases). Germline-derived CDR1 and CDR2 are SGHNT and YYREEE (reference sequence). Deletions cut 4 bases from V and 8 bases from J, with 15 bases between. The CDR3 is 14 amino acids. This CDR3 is CASSTGGLEEKLFF. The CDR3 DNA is TGTGCCAGCAGCACGGGGGGACTAGAAGAAAAACTGTTTTTT.

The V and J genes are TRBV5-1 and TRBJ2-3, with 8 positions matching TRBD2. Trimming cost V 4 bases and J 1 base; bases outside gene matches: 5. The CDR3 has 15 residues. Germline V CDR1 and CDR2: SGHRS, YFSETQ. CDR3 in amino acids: CASSPLSGGTDTQYF. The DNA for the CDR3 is TGCGCCAGCAGCCCCCTTAGCGGGGGCACAGATACGCAGTATTTT.

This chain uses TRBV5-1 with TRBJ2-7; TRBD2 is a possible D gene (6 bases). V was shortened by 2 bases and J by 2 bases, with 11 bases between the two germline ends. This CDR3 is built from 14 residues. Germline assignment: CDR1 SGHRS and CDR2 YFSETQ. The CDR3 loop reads CASSLTGLTYEQYF. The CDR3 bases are TGCGCCAGCAGCTTAACGGGACTTACCTACGAGCAGTACTTC.

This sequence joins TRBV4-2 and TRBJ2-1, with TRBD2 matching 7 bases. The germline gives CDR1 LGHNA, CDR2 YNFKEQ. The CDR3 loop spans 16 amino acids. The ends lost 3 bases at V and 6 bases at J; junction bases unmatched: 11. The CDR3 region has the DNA TGTGCCAGCAGCCACGCCGATGGACTAGGGGCCAATGAGCAGTTCTTC. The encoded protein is CASSHADGLGANEQFF.

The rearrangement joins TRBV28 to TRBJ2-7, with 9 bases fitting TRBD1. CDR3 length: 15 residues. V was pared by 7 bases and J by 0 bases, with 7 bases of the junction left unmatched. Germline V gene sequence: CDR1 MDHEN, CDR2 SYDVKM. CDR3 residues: CASTSLTGGSYEQYF. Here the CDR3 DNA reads TGTGCCAGCACCTCTTTGACAGGGGGCTCCTACGAGCAGTACTTC.

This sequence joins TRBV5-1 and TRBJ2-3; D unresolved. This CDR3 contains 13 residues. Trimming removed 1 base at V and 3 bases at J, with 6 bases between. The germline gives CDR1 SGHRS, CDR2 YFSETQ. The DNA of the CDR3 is TGCGCCAGCAGCTTGAGCGAAACAGATACGCAGTATTTT. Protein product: CASSLSETDTQYF.

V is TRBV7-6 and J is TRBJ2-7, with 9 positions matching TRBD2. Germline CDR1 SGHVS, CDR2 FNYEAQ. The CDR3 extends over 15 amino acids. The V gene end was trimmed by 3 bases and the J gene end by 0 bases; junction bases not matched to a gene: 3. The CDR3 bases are TGTGCCAGCAGCTTCGGGACTAGCACCTCCTACGAGCAGTACTTC. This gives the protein CASSFGTSTSYEQYF.

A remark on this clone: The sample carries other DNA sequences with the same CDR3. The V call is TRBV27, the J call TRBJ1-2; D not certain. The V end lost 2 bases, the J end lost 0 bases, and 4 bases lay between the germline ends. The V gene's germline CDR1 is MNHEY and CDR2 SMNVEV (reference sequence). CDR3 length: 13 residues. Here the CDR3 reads CASSLTANYGYTF. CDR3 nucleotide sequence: TGTGCCAGCAGTTTAACAGCTAACTATGGCTACACCTTC.

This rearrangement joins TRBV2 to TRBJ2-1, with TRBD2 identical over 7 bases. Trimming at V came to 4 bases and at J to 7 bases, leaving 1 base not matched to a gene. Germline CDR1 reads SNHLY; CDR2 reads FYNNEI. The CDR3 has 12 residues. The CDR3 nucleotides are TGTGCCAGCAGTGTGGGGGGGAATGAGCAGTTCTTC. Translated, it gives CASSVGGNEQFF.

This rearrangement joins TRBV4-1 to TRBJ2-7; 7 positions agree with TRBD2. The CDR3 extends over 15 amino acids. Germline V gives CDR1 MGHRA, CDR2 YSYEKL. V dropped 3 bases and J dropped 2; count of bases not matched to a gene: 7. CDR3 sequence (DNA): TGCGCCAGCAGCCATGGTCCGGGACTAACCTACGAGCAGTACTTC. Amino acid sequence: CASSHGPGLTYEQYF.

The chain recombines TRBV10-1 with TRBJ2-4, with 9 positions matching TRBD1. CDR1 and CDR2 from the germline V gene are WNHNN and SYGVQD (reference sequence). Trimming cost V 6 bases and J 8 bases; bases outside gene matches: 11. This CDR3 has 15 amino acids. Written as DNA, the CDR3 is TGCGCCAGCAGAGAACCGGACAGGGGATCCCACATTCAGTACTTC. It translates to CASREPDRGSHIQYF.